This T cell receptor beta chain was retrieved from a study of identifying expanded T cells in peripheral blood. Study results and limitations: Variance in clone template counts between roughly two-week samples significantly increased with total template count across all healthy donors. Differentially abundant clones: about 1.1 between replicates, 16.4 at around 2 weeks, 18 to 20 at four.

Comments on this clone: Its target is not known.

TCRdb's table, derived via immunoSEQ multiplex PCR, lists solely in-frame clones and lacks some. The table records roughly 96,000 clones, roughly 88% of them present only once. During the collection period, no donor immune events like infections were recorded. The specimen was blood. This sequence was found in a person aged 18-69 years in good health.

As DNA, the CDR3 is TGTGCCAGCACCCGGGTCGCCGACGGACAAGAGACCCAGTACTTC. Protein sequence: CASTRVADGQETQYF. V and J are TRBV7-2 and TRBJ2-5; D ambiguous. Germline V gene lookup returns CDR1 SGHTA and CDR2 FQGNSA. Trimming pared 7 bases from V and 2 bases from J, leaving 17 bases between. The CDR3 loop spans 15 amino acids.